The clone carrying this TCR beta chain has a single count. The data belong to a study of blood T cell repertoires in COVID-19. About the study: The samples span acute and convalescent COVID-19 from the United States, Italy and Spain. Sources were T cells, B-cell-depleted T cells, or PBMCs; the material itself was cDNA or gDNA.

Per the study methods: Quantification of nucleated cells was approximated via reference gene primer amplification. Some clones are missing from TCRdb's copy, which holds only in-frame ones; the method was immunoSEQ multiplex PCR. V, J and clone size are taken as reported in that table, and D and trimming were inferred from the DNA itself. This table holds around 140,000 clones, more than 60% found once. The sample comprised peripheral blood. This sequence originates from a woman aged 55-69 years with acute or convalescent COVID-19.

CDR3 sequence: CSASASSYNSPLHF. The CDR3 DNA is TGCAGTGCTAGTGCCAGCTCCTATAATTCACCCCTCCACTTT. V and J are TRBV20-1 and TRBJ1-6; D remains ambiguous. Looked up from germline, CDR1 is DFQATT and CDR2 is SNEGSKA (reference sequence). V was trimmed by 3 bases and J by 0 bases, leaving 6 bases between them. The CDR3 runs 14 residues.